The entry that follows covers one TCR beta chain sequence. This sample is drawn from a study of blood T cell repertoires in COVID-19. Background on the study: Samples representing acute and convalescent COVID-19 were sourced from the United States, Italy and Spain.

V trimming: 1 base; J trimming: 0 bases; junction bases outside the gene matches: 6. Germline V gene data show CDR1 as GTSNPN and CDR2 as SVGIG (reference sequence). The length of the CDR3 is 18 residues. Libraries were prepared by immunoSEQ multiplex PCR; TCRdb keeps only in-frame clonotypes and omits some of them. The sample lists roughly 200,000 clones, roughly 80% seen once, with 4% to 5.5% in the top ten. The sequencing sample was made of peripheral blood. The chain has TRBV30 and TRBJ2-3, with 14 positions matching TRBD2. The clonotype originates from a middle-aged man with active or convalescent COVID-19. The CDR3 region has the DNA TGTGCCTGGAGTGCGGGACTAGCGGGGGCCTCTAGCACAGATACGCAGTATTTT. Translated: CAWSAGLAGASSTDTQYF.